The clone carrying this T cell receptor (beta chain) came up many times. This entry is derived from a study of identical twins. The CDR3 runs to 13 residues. V was pared by 4 bases and J by 1 base, with 6 bases between. Germline CDR1 and CDR2: MGHRA and YSYEKL. TCRdb passed the 5' RACE reads through MiXCR, listing each CDR3 protein once. This sample carries roughly 630,000 distinct CDR3 sequences, about 7.1% of them seen once, and the ten largest clones take over 1.5%. These sequences were also reported in another study, on yellow fever vaccine responses in identical twins.

This TCR came from a woman between 18 and 29 years old in good health. Sequenced material: PBMCs. The chain joins TRBV4-1 to TRBJ2-3; D is ambiguous. The DNA for the CDR3 is TGCGCCAGCAGCCGTCTTGGCACAGATACGCAGTATTTT. Translating it yields CASSRLGTDTQYF.